This T cell receptor (beta chain) comes out of a study of T cells after yellow fever vaccination. Study overall: Some fractions had low cell numbers, and these were prepared with SMART-Seq v4 Ultra Low Input.

TCRdb passed the 5' RACE reads through MiXCR, listing each CDR3 protein once. The sample yields 450,000 to 550,000 distinct CDR3 sequences, around a fifth seen once. Germline loops: CDR1 SNHLY, CDR2 FYNNEI. This CDR3 comprises 12 residues. Between the trimmed V and J ends, which lost 9 bases and 3 bases, there was a span of 8 bases. The starting material was PBMCs, obtained roughly 20 days after the first yellow fever vaccination. The source of this sequence is a man younger than 30 who received the YFV17D yellow fever vaccine. V and J are TRBV2 and TRBJ2-2, with D maybe TRBD1 (6 bases). CDR3 coding DNA: TGTGCCAGGGACAGTGACACCGGGGAGCTGTTTTTT. Translating it yields CARDSDTGELFF.